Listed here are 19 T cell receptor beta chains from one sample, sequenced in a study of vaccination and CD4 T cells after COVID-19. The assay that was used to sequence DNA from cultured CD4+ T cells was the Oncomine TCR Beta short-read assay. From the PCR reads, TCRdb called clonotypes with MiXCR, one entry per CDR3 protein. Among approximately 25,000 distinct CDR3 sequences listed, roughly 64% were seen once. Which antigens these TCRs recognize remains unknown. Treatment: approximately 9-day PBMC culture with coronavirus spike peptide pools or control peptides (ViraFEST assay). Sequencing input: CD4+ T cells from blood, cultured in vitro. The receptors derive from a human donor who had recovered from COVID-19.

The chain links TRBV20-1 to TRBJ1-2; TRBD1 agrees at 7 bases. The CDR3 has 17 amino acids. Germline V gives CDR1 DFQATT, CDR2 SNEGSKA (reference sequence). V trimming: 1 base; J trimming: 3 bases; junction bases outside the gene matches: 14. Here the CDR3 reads CSARGQGPGNPYYGYTF. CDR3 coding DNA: TGCAGTGCTAGAGGACAGGGACCCGGTAATCCTTACTATGGCTACACCTTC.

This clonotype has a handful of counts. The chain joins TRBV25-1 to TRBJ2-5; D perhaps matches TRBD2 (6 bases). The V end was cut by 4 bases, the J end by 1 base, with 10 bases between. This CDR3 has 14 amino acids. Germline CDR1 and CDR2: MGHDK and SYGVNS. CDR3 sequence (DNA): TGTGCCAGCAGTGGGGAGCGGGCCCAAGAGACCCAGTACTTC. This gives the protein CASSGERAQETQYF. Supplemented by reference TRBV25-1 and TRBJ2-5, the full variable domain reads EADIYQTPRYLVIGTGKKITLECSQTMGHDKMYWYQQDPGMELHLIHYSYGVNSTEKGDLSSESTVSRIRTEHFPLTLESARPSHTSQYLCASSGERAQETQYFGPGTRLLVL.

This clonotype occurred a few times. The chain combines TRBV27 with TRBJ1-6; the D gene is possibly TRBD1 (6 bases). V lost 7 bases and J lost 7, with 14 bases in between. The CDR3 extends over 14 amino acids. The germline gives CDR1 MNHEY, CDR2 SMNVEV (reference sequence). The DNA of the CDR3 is TGTGCCAGCAACAAGCAGGGGTGGAATTCACCCCTCCACTTT. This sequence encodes CASNKQGWNSPLHF.

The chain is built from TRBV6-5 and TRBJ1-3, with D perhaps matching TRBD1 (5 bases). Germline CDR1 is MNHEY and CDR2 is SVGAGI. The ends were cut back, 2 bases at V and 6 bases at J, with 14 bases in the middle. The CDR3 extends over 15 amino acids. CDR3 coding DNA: TGTGCCAGCAGTTACGTGACCGGGACCGCAAACACCATATATTTT. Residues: CASSYVTGTANTIYF.

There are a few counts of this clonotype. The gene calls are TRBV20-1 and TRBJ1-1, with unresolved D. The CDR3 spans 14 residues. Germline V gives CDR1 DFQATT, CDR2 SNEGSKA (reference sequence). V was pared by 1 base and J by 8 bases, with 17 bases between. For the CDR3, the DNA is TGCAGTGCTAGAGCCCGGGCAGGACGGAACGAAGCTTTCTTT. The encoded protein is CSARARAGRNEAFF.

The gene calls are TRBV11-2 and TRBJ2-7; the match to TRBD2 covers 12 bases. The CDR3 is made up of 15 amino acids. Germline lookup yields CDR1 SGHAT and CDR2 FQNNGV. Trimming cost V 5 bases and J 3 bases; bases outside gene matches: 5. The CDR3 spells CASSPRLAGDYEQYF. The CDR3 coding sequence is TGTGCCAGCAGCCCCCGACTAGCGGGAGACTACGAGCAGTACTTC.

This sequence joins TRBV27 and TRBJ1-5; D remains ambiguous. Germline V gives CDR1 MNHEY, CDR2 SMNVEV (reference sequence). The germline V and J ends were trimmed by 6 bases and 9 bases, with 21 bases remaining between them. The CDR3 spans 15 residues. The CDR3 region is CASSPNAGRAGPQHF. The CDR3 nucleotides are TGTGCCAGCAGCCCGAACGCGGGGAGAGCCGGGCCCCAGCATTTT.

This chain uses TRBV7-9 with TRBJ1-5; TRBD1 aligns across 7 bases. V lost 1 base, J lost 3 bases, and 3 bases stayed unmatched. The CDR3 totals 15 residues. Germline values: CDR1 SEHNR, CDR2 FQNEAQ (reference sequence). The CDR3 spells CASSLGDSHNQPQHF. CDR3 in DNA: TGTGCCAGCAGCTTAGGGGACAGCCACAATCAGCCCCAGCATTTT.

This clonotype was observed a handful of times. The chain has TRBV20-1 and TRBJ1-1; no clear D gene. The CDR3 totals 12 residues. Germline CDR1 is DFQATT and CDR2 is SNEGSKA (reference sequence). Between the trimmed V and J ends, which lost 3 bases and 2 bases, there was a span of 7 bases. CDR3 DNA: TGCAGTGCTAGTCCCAGAAACACTGAAGCTTTCTTT. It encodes CSASPRNTEAFF.

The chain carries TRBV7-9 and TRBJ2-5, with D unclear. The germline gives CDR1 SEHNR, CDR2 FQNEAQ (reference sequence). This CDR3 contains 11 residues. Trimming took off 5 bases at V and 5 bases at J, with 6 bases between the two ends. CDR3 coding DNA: TGTGCCAGCAGCGACGTGGAGACCCAGTACTTC. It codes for CASSDVETQYF.

Here the CDR3 DNA reads TGTGCCAGCTCTAGGAACTCGAACACTGAAGCTTTCTTT. Protein: CASSRNSNTEAFF. The chain joins TRBV7-8 to TRBJ1-1, with unresolved D. CDR1 SGHVS and CDR2 FQNEAQ come from the germline V gene. V was cut by 8 bases and J by 1 base, with 11 bases left in between. The CDR3 spans 13 residues.

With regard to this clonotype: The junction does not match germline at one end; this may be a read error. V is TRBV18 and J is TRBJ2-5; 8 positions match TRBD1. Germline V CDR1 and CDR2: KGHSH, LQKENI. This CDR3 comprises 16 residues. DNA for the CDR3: TGTGCCTGCTCACCGAGGACAGGGACGGTTAAAGAGACCCAGTACTTC. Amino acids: CACSPRTGTVKETQYF.

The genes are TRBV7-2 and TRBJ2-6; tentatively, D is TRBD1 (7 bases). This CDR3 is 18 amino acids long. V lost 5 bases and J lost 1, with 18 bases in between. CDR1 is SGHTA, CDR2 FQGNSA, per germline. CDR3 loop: CASSLFGGGSSGANVLTF. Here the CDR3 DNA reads TGTGCCAGCAGCCTTTTTGGAGGGGGCTCATCTGGGGCCAACGTCCTGACTTTC.

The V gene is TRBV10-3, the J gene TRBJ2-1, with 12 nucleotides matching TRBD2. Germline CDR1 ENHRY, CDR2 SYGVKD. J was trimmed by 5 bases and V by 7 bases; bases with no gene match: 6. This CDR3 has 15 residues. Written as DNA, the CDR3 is TGTGCCATCAAGTCTCTAGCGGGAGGGAACAATGAGCAGTTCTTC. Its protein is CAIKSLAGGNNEQFF.

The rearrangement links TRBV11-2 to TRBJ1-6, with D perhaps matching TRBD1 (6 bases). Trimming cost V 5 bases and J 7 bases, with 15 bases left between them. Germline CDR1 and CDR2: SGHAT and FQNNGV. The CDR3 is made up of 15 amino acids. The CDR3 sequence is CASSQWQGSNSPLHF. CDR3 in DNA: TGTGCCAGCAGCCAGTGGCAGGGGTCCAATTCACCCCTCCACTTT.

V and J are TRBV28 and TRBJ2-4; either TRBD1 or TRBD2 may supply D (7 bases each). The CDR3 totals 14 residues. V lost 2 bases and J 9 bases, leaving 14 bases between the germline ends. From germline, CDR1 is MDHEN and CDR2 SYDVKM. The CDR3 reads CASSLGAGGGIQYF. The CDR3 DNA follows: TGTGCCAGCAGTTTAGGGGCAGGGGGGGGCATTCAGTACTTC.

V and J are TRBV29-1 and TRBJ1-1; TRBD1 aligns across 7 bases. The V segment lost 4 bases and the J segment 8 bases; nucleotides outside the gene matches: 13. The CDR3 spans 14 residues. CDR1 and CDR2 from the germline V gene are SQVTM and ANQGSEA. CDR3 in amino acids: CSVAPLQGIGEAFF. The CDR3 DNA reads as TGCAGCGTTGCGCCGCTACAGGGGATTGGCGAAGCTTTCTTT.

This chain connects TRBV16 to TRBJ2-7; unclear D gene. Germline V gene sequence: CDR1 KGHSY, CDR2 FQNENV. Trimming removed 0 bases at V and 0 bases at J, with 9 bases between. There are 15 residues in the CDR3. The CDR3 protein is CASSQSPVSSYEQYF. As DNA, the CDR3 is TGTGCCAGCAGCCAATCCCCGGTTAGCTCCTACGAGCAGTACTTC.

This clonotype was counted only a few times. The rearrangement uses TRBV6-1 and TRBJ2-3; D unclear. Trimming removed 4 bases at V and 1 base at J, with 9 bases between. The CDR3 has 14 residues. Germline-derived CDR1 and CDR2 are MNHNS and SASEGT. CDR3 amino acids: CASSAQAGTDTQYF. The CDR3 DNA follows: TGTGCCAGCAGTGCCCAGGCAGGCACAGATACGCAGTATTTT.